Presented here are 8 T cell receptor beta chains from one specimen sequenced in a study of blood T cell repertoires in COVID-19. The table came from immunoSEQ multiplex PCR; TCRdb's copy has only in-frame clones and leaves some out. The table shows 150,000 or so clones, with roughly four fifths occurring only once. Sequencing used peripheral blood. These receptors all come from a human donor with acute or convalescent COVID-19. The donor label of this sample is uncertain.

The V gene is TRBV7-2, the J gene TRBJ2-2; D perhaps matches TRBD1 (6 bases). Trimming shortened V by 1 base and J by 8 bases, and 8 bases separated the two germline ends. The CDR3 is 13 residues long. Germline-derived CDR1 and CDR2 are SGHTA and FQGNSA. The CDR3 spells CASSLEGEGELFF. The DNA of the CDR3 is TGTGCCAGCAGCTTAGAGGGGGAGGGGGAGCTGTTTTTT.

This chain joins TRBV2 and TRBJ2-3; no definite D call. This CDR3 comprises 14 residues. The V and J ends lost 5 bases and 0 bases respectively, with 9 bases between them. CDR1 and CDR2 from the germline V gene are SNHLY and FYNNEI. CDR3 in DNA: TGTGCCAGCAGTCCTGACACTAGCACAGATACGCAGTATTTT. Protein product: CASSPDTSTDTQYF.

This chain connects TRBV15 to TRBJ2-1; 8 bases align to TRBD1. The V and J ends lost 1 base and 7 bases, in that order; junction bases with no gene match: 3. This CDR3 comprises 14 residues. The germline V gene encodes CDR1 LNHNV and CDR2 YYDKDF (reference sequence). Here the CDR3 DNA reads TGTGCCACCAGCAGAGGGACAGGGCGGAATGAGCAGTTCTTC. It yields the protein CATSRGTGRNEQFF.

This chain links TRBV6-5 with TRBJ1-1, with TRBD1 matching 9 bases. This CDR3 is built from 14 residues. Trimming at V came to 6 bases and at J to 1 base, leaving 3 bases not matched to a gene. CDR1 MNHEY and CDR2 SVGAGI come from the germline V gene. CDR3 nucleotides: TGTGCCAGCAGACCGGACAGGGGGAACACTGAAGCTTTCTTT. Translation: CASRPDRGNTEAFF.

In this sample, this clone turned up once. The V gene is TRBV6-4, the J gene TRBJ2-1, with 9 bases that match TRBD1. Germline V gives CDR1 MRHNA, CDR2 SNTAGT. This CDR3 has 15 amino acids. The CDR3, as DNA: TGTGCTATACATACAGGGGGCCCCAGTCTGGCAGTGCAGTTCTTC. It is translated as CAIHTGGPSLAVQFF.

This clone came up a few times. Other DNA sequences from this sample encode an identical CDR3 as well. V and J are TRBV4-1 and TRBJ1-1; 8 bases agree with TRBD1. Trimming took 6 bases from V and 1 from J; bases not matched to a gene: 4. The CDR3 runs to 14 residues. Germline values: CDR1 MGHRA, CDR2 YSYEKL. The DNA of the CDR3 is TGCGCCAGCAGTCCCACAGGGGGGAACACTGAAGCTTTCTTT. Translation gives CASSPTGGNTEAFF.

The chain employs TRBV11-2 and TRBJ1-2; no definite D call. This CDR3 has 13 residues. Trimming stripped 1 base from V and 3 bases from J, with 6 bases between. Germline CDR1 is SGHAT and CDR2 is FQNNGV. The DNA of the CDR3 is TGTGCCAGCAGCTTAGCCTCCGACTATGGCTACACCTTC. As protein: CASSLASDYGYTF.

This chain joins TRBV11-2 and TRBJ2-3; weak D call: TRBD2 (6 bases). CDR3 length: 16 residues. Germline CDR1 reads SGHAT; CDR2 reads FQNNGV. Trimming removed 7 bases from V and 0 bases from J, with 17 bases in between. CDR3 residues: CASTYMGGMSTDTQYF. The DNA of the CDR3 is TGTGCCAGCACCTACATGGGGGGTATGAGCACAGATACGCAGTATTTT.